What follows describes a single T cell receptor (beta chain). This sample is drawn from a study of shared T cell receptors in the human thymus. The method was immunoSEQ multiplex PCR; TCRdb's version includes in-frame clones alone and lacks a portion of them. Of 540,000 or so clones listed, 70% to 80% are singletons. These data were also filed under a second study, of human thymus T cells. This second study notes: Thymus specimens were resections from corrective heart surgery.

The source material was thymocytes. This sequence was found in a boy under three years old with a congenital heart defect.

CDR3 DNA sequence: TGCGCCAGCAGTCTTATTTGGGCATTAACAGGGAAGAGCAATCAGCCCCAGCATTTT. This codes for CASSLIWALTGKSNQPQHF. The chain employs TRBV23-1 and TRBJ1-5; possibly TRBD1 for D (6 bases). TRBV23-1 carries the ORF label, with uncertain function. The CDR3 covers 19 residues. Trimming took off 4 bases at V and 1 base at J, with 23 bases between the two ends.